The rows below give T cell receptor beta chains drawn from one sample of a study of blood T cell repertoires in COVID-19. The assay was immunoSEQ multiplex PCR, and TCRdb's table has in-frame clones only and misses some. The sample gives about 57,000 clones, around 80% of which show up once; roughly 7.7% is in the top ten. The specimen was peripheral blood. The receptors here all came from a woman of 80 years or more with acute or convalescent COVID-19. CDR3s include the opening cysteine and the closing phenylalanine or tryptophan. D genes are given only for firm matches. Where a row states a size, it is once, few, many or the class of an expanded clone; other rows omit it.

j_call v_call d_call clone_size cdr3_nt cdr3_aa
TRBJ1-5 TRBV19 TRBD1 - TGTGCCAGTAGCGAGGGACAGGGGTATGAGAGTCAGCCCCAGCATTTT CASSEGQGYESQPQHF
TRBJ2-3 TRBV5-1 - few TGCGCCAGCAGCTTGGGGACTAGCACAGATACGCAGTATTTT CASSLGTSTDTQYF
TRBJ1-3 TRBV5-5 TRBD1 once TGTGCCAGCAGCAGACTTCCAGGGGGCGCTGGCTCTGGAAACACCATATATTTT CASSRLPGGAGSGNTIYF
TRBJ1-4 TRBV30 TRBD1 - TGTGCCTCAGGGGGGCAGGGGTCGGCTAATGAAAAACTGTTTTTT CASGGQGSANEKLFF
TRBJ1-2 TRBV29-1 - - TGCAGCGTTCTAGCCCCCCCACCCAGGAACTATGGCTACACCTTC CSVLAPPPRNYGYTF
TRBJ1-1 TRBV19 - - TGTGCCAGTAGTATAGCCGGCGGGATAGCCACTGAAGCTTTCTTT CASSIAGGIATEAFF
TRBJ2-5 TRBV2 TRBD1 - TGTGCCAGCAGTGAAGGCAGGGGGTCCCAAGAGACCCAGTACTTC CASSEGRGSQETQYF
TRBJ2-7 TRBV19 - - TGTGCCAGTAGTAAACCGGGGGTCTTAGGGTACTTC CASSKPGVLGYF
TRBJ1-5 TRBV19 TRBD1 - TGTGCCAGTAGTGTGGGACAGGGGGCCGGTTATCAGCCCCAGCATTTT CASSVGQGAGYQPQHF
TRBJ2-5 TRBV5-1 TRBD2 - TGCGCCAGCTGCTTGGGTCGGGCAGGGAGGGGTCCACAAGAGACCCAGTACTTC CASCLGRAGRGPQETQYF
TRBJ1-6 TRBV3-1/TRBV3-2 TRBD1 - TGTGCCAGCAGCCATCGGACAGGAGGTAATTCACCCCTCCACTTT CASSHRTGGNSPLHF
TRBJ1-2 TRBV5-8 - - TGTGCCAGCAGCTTGGCAGGGTTTGGCTATGGCTACACCTTC CASSLAGFGYGYTF
TRBJ2-2 TRBV9 - - TGTGCCAGCAGCTCTTCGACCGGGGAGCTGTTTTTT CASSSSTGELFF
TRBJ2-7 TRBV5-4 TRBD2 - TGTGCCAGCAGCTTGGGTAGCGGGAGGTCCGAGCAGTACTTC CASSLGSGRSEQYF
TRBJ2-2 TRBV18 - - TGTGCCAGCTCCCCTCCGGCCCGCGGTACCGGGGAGCTGTTTTTT CASSPPARGTGELFF
TRBJ1-6 TRBV6-5 - - TGTGCCAGCAGGGACACTAATTCACCCCTCCACTTT CASRDTNSPLHF
TRBJ2-2 TRBV12-3/TRBV12-4 - few TGTGCCAGCAGCAGGACAGTATGGGGGGAGCTGTTTTTT CASSRTVWGELFF
TRBJ2-1 TRBV13 - once TGTGCCAGCAGGGGTGGTAGGGGTAATGAGCAGTTCTTC CASRGGRGNEQFF
TRBJ1-1 TRBV7-3 - - TGTGCCAGCAGCTTAACCACAGGTTACGAAGCTTTCTTT CASSLTTGYEAFF
TRBJ2-1 TRBV5-4 TRBD2 - TGTGCCAGCAGCTCCCCTACGGGGCGGGGGGGCTACAATGAGCAGTTCTTC CASSSPTGRGGYNEQFF
TRBJ2-7 TRBV19 TRBD1 - TGTGCCAGTAGTACCAAGGGGGCGGTGCAGTACTTC CASSTKGAVQYF
TRBJ1-5 TRBV28 - - TGTGCCAGCGGCGGGGGCCCCCCGAATCAGCCCCAGCATTTT CASGGGPPNQPQHF
TRBJ2-2 TRBV10-2 - - TGCGCCAGCAGTCTTACAGGGAGTCGAACCGGGGAGCTGTTTTTT CASSLTGSRTGELFF
TRBJ1-2 TRBV3-1/TRBV3-2 - - TGTGCCAGCAGTCGTCAGGGGAACTATGGCTACACCTTC CASSRQGNYGYTF
TRBJ2-1 TRBV5-1 - - TGCGCCAGCAGCTTGGGGTCGTCAGGGGCAAATGAGCAGTTCTTC CASSLGSSGANEQFF
TRBJ2-7 TRBV6-5 - - TGTGCCAGCAGTTCGGGGGACAGATCGTACTTC CASSSGDRSYF
TRBJ1-2 TRBV7-2 - - TGTGCCAGCGACTCAGGATGGCAGGGAAGCTATGGCTACACCTTC CASDSGWQGSYGYTF
TRBJ1-1 TRBV9 TRBD1 - TGTGCCAGCAGCGTAGGGTTTGAGGTCTGGGACAGGGAAGCTTTCTTT CASSVGFEVWDREAFF